Reported below is one TCR beta chain. It lacks a known antigen. No base qualities exist here, and no much larger clone lies one base off it. These data come from a study of cytomegalovirus exposure and HLA in healthy donors (dated by TCRdb to 2015 to 2018). Background for the entire study: An earlier analysis of more than 550 of the donors reported about 300 Gb of sequence data and 95 million to 140 million unique TCR beta sequences obtained from about 170 million T cells. A later analysis re-examined previously published TCR beta repertoires from just over 650 donors and added high-resolution HLA genotyping to investigate patterns of TCR occurrence. Rather than drawing on any new phenotypic data, the later analysis identified candidate immune exposures from TCR beta sequences and the way those sequences occurred across donors. In addition to the first cohort of 650 to 750 subjects, a separate validation cohort of under 150 different subjects was used. An earlier analysis of some 500 of the donors applied high-throughput TCR beta sequencing to assess whether each TCR beta V gene segment acted as functional or pseudogenic. The study combined high-throughput TCR immunosequencing, statistical association of individual TCRs with disease status, and machine learning to predict cytomegalovirus infection status. About 300 gigabases of sequencing data and around 80 million unique TCR sequences made up an early release that covered some 640 HLA-typed donors. Among the approximately 400 genotyped donors, around 79% belonged to the genetic ancestry cluster associated with self-reported Caucasian donors. HLA typing covered class I and class II loci at four-digit resolution. Using immunosequencing, the study profiled T cell repertoires from 550 to 750 subjects and related those repertoires to cytomegalovirus serostatus. The number of donors typed differed by locus, with about 620-630 for A, B, C, DRB1 and DQB1, approximately 500 for DQA1, over 600 for DPA1, and some 440 for DPB1. Roughly five DR-DQ haplotypes were treated as single units for association and clustering because of strong linkage in the cohort. Among about 400 genotyped donors of the cohort, an average of approximately 240,000 unique TCR beta nucleotide sequences was sequenced per donor, of which about 18% were non-productive. Donor age, sex, ethnicity and CMV serostatus were compiled alongside the repertoire data. Every discovery cohort repertoire had been produced on one sequencing platform. A later genetic analysis used genome-wide SNP genotypes for about 55% of the 666 donors, treating that subset as a discovery cohort. The study aimed to test whether cataloging public T cell receptors could reveal signatures of past pathogen exposure. Summary of the overall study and its limitations: CMV serostatus was the only immune exposure information available for the cohort. A cluster of highly shared sequence variants was judged likely to represent a technical artifact of the sequencing pipeline. The authors suggested that the approach could potentially be extended to other disease states and immunological phenotypes. In the study, around 150 TCR beta chains were listed as associated with cytomegalovirus. Because counts were too low, under 20 rarely observed V segments, including chromosome 9 orphons, were left out of the earlier analysis of approximately 500 of the donors. Correlated functional status among segregating V segments might be attributable to linkage disequilibrium, but an unknown experimental factor could not be ruled out. According to a later analysis, TCR association rates differed among HLA loci, with DRB1 alleles showing the most associated TCRs and HLA-C alleles showing the fewest. A further reported finding was that TCR beta sequences accurately predicted the HLA-A and HLA-B alleles for most subjects in the first cohort. A later analysis reported that several top co-occurrence clusters appeared linked to parvovirus B19, influenza, CMV and Epstein-Barr virus. The presence/absence analyses assumed that sequencing depth was roughly uniform across donors, and that assumption may not be true. Across donors, most TCR sequences were observed very rarely, whereas some public TCRs were present in many individuals. The cohort was sequenced for TCR beta chains only, and without alpha or paired-chain data the features that could be detected were limited. In a later analysis, HLA-associated TCR beta chains showed more clonal expansion and lower generation probabilities than non-associated chains that were equally common. When HLA alleles, especially DR and DQ, strongly co-occurred, TCR associations were difficult to assign to individual alleles. A later analysis found that most CMV-associated TCR beta chains appeared HLA-restricted, with HLA associations seemingly driven largely by CMV exposure. A few of the identified cytomegalovirus-associated TCR beta chains were confirmed in vitro to be specific for cytomegalovirus antigens. Compared with the 666-donor mean, donors in an Asian-associated ancestry cluster had fewer N-insertions in productive TCRs, according to a later genetic analysis. HLA typing was unavailable for some donors at each locus, so association tests used only the typed subset. At a false discovery rate of 0.05, a later analysis linked roughly 17,000 TCR beta sequences to specific HLA alleles. V-gene and J-gene trimming of TCR beta chains was associated with a missense DCLRE1C variant in a later genetic analysis, and the association was replicated in an independent cohort. An earlier analysis of approximately 500 of the donors showed that most TCR beta V segments appeared in productive rearrangements either about 90% or about 30% of the time, which broadly matched IMGT annotations. Cytomegalovirus status was reported to be diagnosed by the classifier with high specificity and sensitivity in both the original and validation cohorts.

Libraries were built with the immunoSEQ multiplex PCR assay. The multiplex PCR relied on a mix of 60 forward primers for TCR Vbeta segments and 13 reverse primers for TCR Jbeta segments. Amplification of the CDR3 region of rearranged TCR beta genes was performed with a multiplex PCR assay on genomic DNA. On the Illumina HiSeq System, the amplified TCR beta libraries were sequenced as 87-base-pair reads. In the paper's pipeline: In a later analysis, tens of millions of unique TCR beta chains were counted across the approximately 620 repertoires, and roughly 10 million of these chains were shared by at least two donors. Raw reads were error-corrected and collapsed into unique sequences by a nearest-neighbor algorithm in which closely related sequences were merged to remove PCR and sequencing errors. CDR3 sequences were aligned to IMGT reference sequences to assign V, D and J gene segments. For a sequence to be retained, a match of at least six nucleotides was required to both a V gene segment and a J gene segment. A rearrangement counted as productive if the CDR3 had no stop codons and remained in frame with V and J, and every other rearrangement counted as non-productive. CDR3 was defined by IMGT convention, running from the second conserved V-encoded cysteine to the conserved J-encoded phenylalanine. The earlier analysis of fewer than 700 of the donors excluded sequences that lacked an unambiguous match to a single V gene segment. An earlier analysis of almost 600 of the donors classified V segments as functional when productive rearrangements were above 56.7% and as segregating when the standard deviation between donors was above 5%. A statistical classification framework was developed to diagnose cytomegalovirus status using the catalog of TCR beta chain sequences. V and J gene assignment, in a later analysis, came from comparing TCR nucleotide sequences with IMGT/GENE-DB human TR gene sequences. A later analysis assigned CDR3 sequences and most-parsimonious VDJ recombination scenarios with the TCRdist pipeline. A later analysis defined each TCR beta chain by its CDR3 amino acid sequence plus V-gene family, and excluded reads lacking a unique V-gene family. In a later analysis, 500 to 650 highly shared, low-generation-probability nucleotide sequences were removed to address suspected cross-contamination and a sequencing artifact. In a later analysis, a clonal expansion index for each public chain was calculated from normalized within-repertoire ranks of inferred template counts. A later analysis computed generation probabilities with a VDJ recombination model fitted to out-of-frame rearrangements, and checked the results against IGoR. Hypergeometric tests were used in a later analysis to score TCR-TCR, TCR-HLA and TCR-CMV co-occurrence, with a repertoire-size bias correction applied to the TCR pairs. To estimate false discovery rates, a later analysis permuted the HLA or CMV assignments 20 times. In a later analysis, co-occurring TCRs were grouped using DBSCAN, with TCRdist sequence similarity added in when clustering inside HLA-allele-positive subsets. Co-occurrence clustering excluded repertoires with fewer than 30,000 or more than 120,000 public chains, plus five with anomalous nucleotide sharing. This is the immuneACCESS table as TCRdb keeps it, with only in-frame sequences that have V and J called. A part of the clones is gone; compared with another copy, unresolved V genes explain less than half, and the rest is unexplained. Clonal size and the V and J genes are those of that table, whereas D and trimming came from the DNA. In this sample the table shows some 150,000 clones, 70% to 90% of which occur a single time. Roughly 2.3% of the sample is held by the ten biggest clonotypes.

The cohort consisted of 650 to 700 healthy bone marrow donors. All cohort members were sampled while nominally healthy, although unrecorded immune exposures were likely present. The donor was CMV seronegative and belonged to the group of around 400 seronegative cohort members. A peripheral blood sample was provided by each donor, and peripheral blood mononuclear cells were used for TCR beta sequencing. Genomic DNA extraction from the blood cell samples was performed with the Qiagen DNeasy Blood Extraction Kit. Input material: PBMCs. This TCR came from a woman younger than 30 in good health and CMV-seronegative.

Here the CDR3 is given as CASGVRAYTEAFF. At the DNA level, the sequence is TGTGCCAGCGGGGTGCGGGCGTACACTGAAGCTTTCTTT. This chain joins TRBV6-5 to TRBJ1-1; no D segment can be confidently identified. The CDR1 and CDR2 encoded by the germline V gene are MNHEY and SVGAGI. The CDR3 runs 13 amino acids, cysteine and phenylalanine included. Only the CDR3 part of the read is kept: 39 bases, read in frame from the first base. V is shortened by 8 bases, J by 3 bases, and the region joining them spans 13 bases.